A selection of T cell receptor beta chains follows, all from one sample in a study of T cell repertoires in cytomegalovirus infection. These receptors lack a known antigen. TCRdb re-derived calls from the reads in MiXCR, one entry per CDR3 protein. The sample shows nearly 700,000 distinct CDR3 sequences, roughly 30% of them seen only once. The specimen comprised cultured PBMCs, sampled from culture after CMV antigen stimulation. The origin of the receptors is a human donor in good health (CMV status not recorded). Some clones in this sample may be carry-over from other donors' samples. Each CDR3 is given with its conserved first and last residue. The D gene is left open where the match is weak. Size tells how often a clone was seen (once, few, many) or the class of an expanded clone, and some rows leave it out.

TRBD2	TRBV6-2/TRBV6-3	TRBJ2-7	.	CASSGGTKHEQYF	TGTGCCAGCAGTGGGGGGACTAAACACGAGCAGTACTTC
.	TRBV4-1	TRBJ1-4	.	CASSHYDRTNEKLFF	TGTGCCAGCAGCCATTACGACAGAACTAATGAAAAACTGTTTTTT
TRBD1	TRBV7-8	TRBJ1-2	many	CASSSTGVNYGYTF	TGTGCCAGCAGCTCCACAGGGGTTAATTATGGCTACACCTTC
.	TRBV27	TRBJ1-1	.	CASSRVSKGDTEAFF	TGTGCCAGCAGTAGAGTATCCAAGGGGGACACTGAAGCTTTCTTT
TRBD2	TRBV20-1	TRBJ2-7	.	CSAPGTSGSYEQYF	TGCAGTGCACCCGGGACTAGCGGCTCCTACGAGCAGTACTTC
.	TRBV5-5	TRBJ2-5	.	CASSRGQPQETQYF	TGTGCCAGCAGCCGTGGACAGCCCCAAGAGACCCAGTACTTC
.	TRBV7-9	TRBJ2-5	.	CASSFSQGTQYF	TGTGCCAGCAGCTTTAGTCAGGGGACCCAGTACTTC
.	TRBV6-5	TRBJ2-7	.	CASSYAVASWTYEQYF	TGTGCCAGCAGTTACGCGGTTGCGTCCTGGACCTACGAGCAGTACTTC
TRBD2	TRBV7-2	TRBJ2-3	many	CASSSRQREGTDTQYF	TGTGCCAGCAGCTCGAGGCAGCGGGAGGGCACAGATACGCAGTATTTT
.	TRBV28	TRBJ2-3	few	CASSSAQADTQYF	TGTGCCAGCAGTTCGGCACAGGCAGATACGCAGTATTTT
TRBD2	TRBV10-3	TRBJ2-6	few	CAISREGSAGANVLTF	TGTGCCATCAGTCGGGAGGGGAGCGCTGGGGCCAACGTCCTGACTTTC
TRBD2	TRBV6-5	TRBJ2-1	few	CASSYSASGGNEQFF	TGTGCCAGCAGTTACTCGGCTAGCGGGGGGAATGAGCAGTTCTTC
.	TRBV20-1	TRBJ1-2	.	CSARRQGLSEGYTF	TGCAGTGCTAGGCGGCAGGGGTTGAGTGAAGGCTACACCTTC
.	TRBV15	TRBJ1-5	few	CATSRLVNGQPQHF	TGTGCCACCAGCAGGCTCGTTAATGGGCAGCCCCAGCATTTT
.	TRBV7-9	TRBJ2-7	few	CASSLDFGKISYEQYF	TGTGCCAGCAGCTTGGACTTCGGCAAAATCTCCTACGAGCAGTACTTC
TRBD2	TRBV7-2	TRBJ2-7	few	CASSPRESREGKQYF	TGTGCCAGCAGCCCCCGTGAGAGCAGGGAGGGAAAGCAGTACTTC
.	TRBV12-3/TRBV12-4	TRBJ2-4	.	CARTGRGLAKNIQYF	TGTGCCAGAACGGGCCGGGGGTTAGCCAAAAACATTCAGTACTTC
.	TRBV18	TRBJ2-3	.	CASSPGLRDTDTQYF	TGTGCCAGCTCACCAGGCCTGCGGGATACAGATACGCAGTATTTT
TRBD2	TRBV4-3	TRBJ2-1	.	CASSSHSTTSGKRYEQFF	TGCGCCAGCAGCTCCCATTCAACGACTAGCGGGAAAAGATATGAGCAGTTCTTC
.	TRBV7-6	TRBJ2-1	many	CASGSSYNEQFF	TGTGCCAGCGGGAGCTCCTACAATGAGCAGTTCTTC
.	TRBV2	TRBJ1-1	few	CASSEALGLMRAFF	TGTGCCAGCAGTGAAGCGCTTGGGTTGATGCGAGCTTTCTTT
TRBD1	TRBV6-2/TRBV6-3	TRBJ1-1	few	CASSYPAGTGGLVTEAFF	TGTGCCAGCAGTTACCCAGCAGGGACAGGGGGCTTGGTGACTGAAGCTTTCTTT
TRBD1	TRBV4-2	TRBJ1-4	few	CASSPTPGQGREKLFF	TGTGCCAGCAGCCCAACGCCGGGACAGGGGCGGGAAAAACTGTTTTTT
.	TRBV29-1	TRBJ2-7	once	CSVENPGDSYEQYF	TGCAGCGTTGAAAACCCGGGCGACTCCTACGAGCAGTACTTC
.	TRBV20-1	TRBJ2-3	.	CSAAGGSFDTQYF	TGCAGTGCTGCCGGGGGCTCGTTCGATACGCAGTATTTT
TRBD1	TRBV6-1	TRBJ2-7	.	CASRPAGTASYEQYF	TGTGCCAGCAGACCTGCCGGGACAGCCTCCTACGAGCAGTACTTC
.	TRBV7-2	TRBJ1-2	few	CASSLPPPYGYTF	TGTGCCAGCAGCTTACCGCCTCCATATGGCTACACCTTC
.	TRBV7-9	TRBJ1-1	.	CASSFLLHRDTVGSEAFF	TGTGCCAGCAGCTTTCTCTTACATCGGGACACCGTTGGGTCTGAAGCTTTCTTT
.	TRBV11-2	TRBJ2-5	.	CASSARISAVQETQYF	TGTGCCAGCAGCGCTCGGATCAGCGCAGTCCAAGAGACCCAGTACTTC